The rows below give T cell receptor beta chains drawn from one sample of a study of shared clonotypes between healthy human individuals. Clones were sequenced by immunoSEQ multiplex PCR, and TCRdb holds only the in-frame ones, with some missing. The sample carries about 1.9 million clones, just under 95% recorded once. The sample was naive CD8+ T cells from PBMCs. The receptor set was obtained from a man aged 18 to 29 in good health. Some clones in this sample may be carry-over from other donors' samples. The CDR3 runs from the conserved cysteine through the conserved F or W. The D gene is left open where the match is weak.

V	D	J	DNA	CDR3
TRBV13	NA	TRBJ2-5	TGTGCCAGTAAAAGGCGGGTCTGGGGGGAGACCCAGTACTTC	CASKRRVWGETQYF
TRBV14	NA	TRBJ1-2	TGTGCCAGCAGCCAACGTGTCACAGAGTCTAACTATGGCTACACCTTC	CASSQRVTESNYGYTF
TRBV9	NA	TRBJ2-5	TGTGCCAGCAGCACATCCCGCCAAGAGACCCAGTACTTC	CASSTSRQETQYF
TRBV20-1	TRBD1	TRBJ1-2	TGCAGTAGTGGGACAGGGGATGGCTACACCTTC	CSSGTGDGYTF
TRBV19	NA	TRBJ1-5	TGTGCCAGTAAAGGAGGGGCTGGGCAGCCCCAGCATTTT	CASKGGAGQPQHF
TRBV9	TRBD1	TRBJ1-1	TGTGCCAGCAGCCCACGGTTGGGACAGGGGGCGATGGACACTGAAGCTTTCTTT	CASSPRLGQGAMDTEAFF
TRBV29-1	TRBD1	TRBJ1-2	TGCAGCGTTTGGACAGGGTATCGTGGCTACACCTTC	CSVWTGYRGYTF
TRBV19	NA	TRBJ2-3	TGTGCCAGTAGCATCAAGGGGCGGGAAGGGGATACGCAGTATTTT	CASSIKGREGDTQYF
TRBV27	NA	TRBJ1-1	TGTGCCAGCAGTTTATCGGCGGGCGCCTGGGGAAACACTGAAGCTTTCTTT	CASSLSAGAWGNTEAFF
TRBV5-1	TRBD2	TRBJ2-1	TGCGCCAGCCGAACTAGCGGGTTATACAATGAGCAGTTCTTC	CASRTSGLYNEQFF
TRBV4-3	TRBD1	TRBJ1-2	TGCGCCAGCAGCCAAAGGGCCGGACAGGTCTACTTACTGTCTAACTATGGCTACACCTTC	CASSQRAGQVYLLSNYGYTF
TRBV5-1	TRBD1	TRBJ2-7	TGCGCCAGCAGCGTCCGGGACAGGGGAGAAAGGGAGCAGTACTTC	CASSVRDRGEREQYF
TRBV5-6	NA	TRBJ1-1	TGTGCCAGCAGCAGGGAAGGACGGATGAACACTGAAGCTTTCTTT	CASSREGRMNTEAFF
TRBV7-9	TRBD2	TRBJ2-7	TGTGCCAGCAGCCATTCGGGGGGCGAGCAGTACTTC	CASSHSGGEQYF
TRBV27	TRBD1	TRBJ2-5	TGTGCCAGCACCTCGACAGGGTCGGTTGAGACCCAGTACTTC	CASTSTGSVETQYF
TRBV6-5	NA	TRBJ2-5	TGTGCCAGCAGTAACGACGAGACGGAGACCCAGTACTTC	CASSNDETETQYF
TRBV6-1	NA	TRBJ2-7	TGTGCCAGCAGTGAGAGGGGTACCTACGAGCAGTACTTC	CASSERGTYEQYF
TRBV28	NA	TRBJ2-5	TGTGCCAGCAGTTTATTAGGGGAGTACCAAGAGACCCAGTACTTC	CASSLLGEYQETQYF
TRBV7-9	NA	TRBJ2-7	TGTGCCAGCAGCTTAGCGCTCCTAGCCGAGCAGTACTTC	CASSLALLAEQYF
TRBV28	NA	TRBJ2-2	TGTGCCAGCAGCTCCGGTGGCGGGGAGCTGTTTTTT	CASSSGGGELFF
TRBV9	TRBD1	TRBJ2-2	TGTGCCAGCAGCGTGAGACAGGGGGCGAGAACCGGGGAGCTGTTTTTT	CASSVRQGARTGELFF
TRBV6-1	NA	TRBJ1-5	TGTGCCAGCAGTGAATTGGGAGGCAATCAGCCCCAGCATTTT	CASSELGGNQPQHF
TRBV27	NA	TRBJ2-7	TGTGCCAGCAGTTCCAACCGCGGGACGACCTCCTACGAGCAGTACTTC	CASSSNRGTTSYEQYF